This T cell receptor beta chain was sequenced in a study of cytomegalovirus exposure and HLA in healthy donors. Broader study findings: Apart from CMV serostatus, no immune exposure information was available.

Regarding this clone: Its cognate antigen is unknown.

PCR employed 60 Vbeta and 13 Jbeta primers. Clones were sequenced by immunoSEQ multiplex PCR, and TCRdb holds only the in-frame ones, with some missing. In the table there are fewer than 80,000 clones, approximately 79% of which are singletons. V was pared by 4 bases and J by 1 base, with 7 bases between. Per germline, CDR1 SQVTM and CDR2 ANQGSEA. There are 12 residues in the CDR3. The receptor was derived from a man between 25 and 39 years old in good health and CMV-seronegative. The specimen was PBMCs. The chain couples TRBV29-1 to TRBJ1-1; D not certain. CDR3 sequence reads: CSVGAANTEAFF. In DNA, the CDR3 is TGCAGCGTTGGAGCTGCGAACACTGAAGCTTTCTTT.